The rows below give T cell receptor beta chains drawn from one sample of a study of blood T cell repertoires in COVID-19. The protocol was immunoSEQ multiplex PCR, while the TCRdb copy is restricted to in-frame clones and leaves out a portion. The table records more than 300,000 clones, around 90% of them present only once. Sequenced: PBMCs or T cells enriched from blood (not recorded which). All receptors come from a woman between 18 and 29 years old who had recovered from COVID-19. Both conserved end residues are part of each CDR3. D genes are given only for firm matches. Only part of the rows carry a size: once, few, many, or a class if the clone is expanded.

v_gene,j_gene,d_gene,abundance,len,CDR3aa,CDR3nt
TRBV5-1,TRBJ2-1,TRBD1,-,16,CASSSPRDRLSDEQFF,TGCGCCAGCAGCTCGCCCCGGGACAGATTGAGCGATGAGCAGTTCTTC
TRBV11-2,TRBJ2-1,TRBD1,-,16,CASSSDRGQNYLGQFF,TGTGCCAGCAGCTCGGACAGGGGGCAGAACTACTTAGGGCAGTTCTTC
TRBV19,TRBJ2-1,-,few,14,CASSRGGDYNEQFF,TGTGCCAGTAGTAGGGGGGGCGACTACAATGAGCAGTTCTTC
TRBV28,TRBJ2-5,TRBD2,-,18,CASRPRGSGGVYQETQYF,TGTGCCAGCAGACCCCGAGGGAGCGGGGGGGTGTACCAAGAGACCCAGTACTTC
TRBV5-1,TRBJ2-7,-,-,17,CASSLEAGGPSSYEQYF,TGCGCCAGCAGCTTGGAAGCTGGCGGGCCAAGCTCCTACGAGCAGTACTTC
TRBV6-2/TRBV6-3,TRBJ2-7,TRBD2,-,16,CASSYEGRAASREQYF,TGTGCCAGCAGTTACGAGGGGAGGGCCGCAAGTCGGGAGCAGTACTTC
TRBV27,TRBJ2-7,TRBD1,-,15,CASSSQTGEFYEQYF,TGTGCCAGCAGTTCACAGACAGGGGAATTCTACGAGCAGTACTTC
TRBV11-2,TRBJ2-7,TRBD2,-,15,CASSLVSGELYEQYF,TGTGCCAGCAGCTTAGTTAGCGGGGAGCTCTACGAGCAGTACTTC
TRBV6-5,TRBJ1-3,TRBD1,once,14,CASRVTGEGNTIYF,TGTGCCAGCAGAGTGACAGGGGAGGGAAACACCATATATTTT
TRBV5-1,TRBJ2-7,TRBD1,once,14,CASRAGGNSYEQYF,TGCGCCAGCCGCGCAGGGGGCAATTCCTACGAGCAGTACTTC
TRBV4-2,TRBJ1-2,-,once,15,CASSQEIQVNYGYTF,TGTGCCAGCAGCCAAGAAATCCAGGTTAACTATGGCTACACCTTC
TRBV4-1,TRBJ1-5,-,few,15,CASSQGESENQPQHF,TGCGCCAGCAGCCAAGGGGAGTCCGAAAATCAGCCCCAGCATTTT
TRBV6-5,TRBJ1-2,-,-,13,CASSFTGIYGYTF,TGTGCCAGCAGTTTCACAGGGATCTATGGCTACACCTTC
TRBV21-1,TRBJ1-6,-,-,14,CASRPGTGRSPLHF,TGTGCCAGCAGGCCCGGGACAGGGAGGTCACCCCTCCACTTT
TRBV30,TRBJ2-2,-,-,14,CAWTPTPSAGELFF,TGTGCCTGGACCCCAACCCCTTCGGCCGGGGAGCTGTTTTTT
TRBV2,TRBJ1-2,TRBD1,many,13,CASTLGGTGGYTF,TGTGCCAGCACCCTGGGGGGGACAGGGGGCTACACCTTC
TRBV5-1,TRBJ2-7,-,-,12,CASSDTAYEQYF,TGCGCCAGCTCGGACACAGCCTACGAGCAGTACTTC
TRBV28,TRBJ1-6,-,-,17,CASSLQGGFSYNSPLHF,TGTGCCAGCAGTCTTCAGGGTGGTTTTTCCTATAATTCACCCCTCCACTTT
TRBV3-1/TRBV3-2,TRBJ2-2,-,-,16,CASSQEASAYSGELFF,TGTGCCAGCAGCCAAGAAGCTAGCGCCTACTCCGGGGAGCTGTTTTTT
TRBV25-1,TRBJ1-6,TRBD1,-,13,CASGDREPSPLHF,TGTGCCAGCGGGGACAGGGAACCTTCACCCCTCCACTTT
TRBV6-4,TRBJ1-4,TRBD1,-,17,CASSNTARGLANEKLFF,TGTGCCAGCAGTAACACCGCTAGGGGGCTGGCTAATGAAAAACTGTTTTTT
TRBV11-2,TRBJ1-1,TRBD1,-,14,CASSLAQGKTEAFF,TGTGCCAGCAGCTTAGCACAGGGGAAAACTGAAGCTTTCTTT
TRBV7-9,TRBJ1-1,-,-,15,CASSTRDTKNTEAFF,TGTGCCAGCAGCACCCGGGACACCAAGAACACTGAAGCTTTCTTT
TRBV24-1,TRBJ2-4,-,-,12,CATSDWGDIQYF,TGTGCCACCAGTGATTGGGGGGACATTCAGTACTTC
TRBV27,TRBJ1-5,TRBD1,once,19,CASSPTRTGRGGTNQPQHF,TGTGCCAGCAGTCCAACCCGGACAGGGCGAGGGGGAACCAATCAGCCCCAGCATTTT
TRBV13,TRBJ1-2,TRBD1,-,16,CASSLKREGANYGYTF,TGTGCCAGCAGCCTCAAACGGGAGGGGGCGAACTATGGCTACACCTTC
TRBV7-9,TRBJ1-2,TRBD1,-,15,CASSRTGGLGYGYTF,TGTGCCAGCAGCCGGACAGGGGGCCTAGGCTATGGCTACACCTTC
TRBV28,TRBJ2-1,TRBD2,-,16,CASSGYGTSKVNEQFF,TGTGCCAGCAGTGGCTACGGGACTAGTAAGGTCAATGAGCAGTTCTTC
TRBV5-6,TRBJ1-6,-,-,15,CASSWGEGGNSPLHF,TGTGCCAGCAGCTGGGGGGAGGGCGGTAATTCACCCCTCCACTTT
TRBV5-1,TRBJ1-2,TRBD1,-,17,CASSLGGGTGGYYGYTF,TGCGCCAGCAGCTTGGGTGGCGGGACAGGGGGCTACTATGGCTACACCTTC
TRBV6-6,TRBJ1-5,-,-,13,CASSPRLGQPQHF,TGTGCCAGCAGCCCGAGGTTAGGTCAGCCCCAGCATTTT
TRBV2,TRBJ2-2,TRBD1,once,14,CASLETGPGGELFF,TGTGCCAGCCTTGAGACAGGGCCAGGCGGGGAGCTGTTTTTT
TRBV25-1,TRBJ2-7,-,-,12,CATRGGGSGQYF,TGTGCCACCCGGGGAGGGGGATCGGGGCAGTACTTC
TRBV7-2,TRBJ2-2,TRBD2,-,17,CASSTSGLAGGTGELFF,TGTGCCAGCAGCACCTCGGGACTAGCGGGGGGCACCGGGGAGCTGTTTTTT
TRBV5-1,TRBJ1-2,TRBD1,-,14,CASSLAQGAYGYTF,TGCGCCAGCAGCTTGGCACAGGGGGCCTATGGCTACACCTTC
TRBV3-1/TRBV3-2,TRBJ1-2,TRBD1,-,13,CASSQTGATGYTF,TGTGCCAGCAGCCAGACAGGGGCGACTGGCTACACCTTC
TRBV7-2,TRBJ2-2,TRBD2,once,15,CASITGTTLTGELFF,TGTGCCAGCATCACCGGGACTACCCTCACCGGGGAGCTGTTTTTT
TRBV6-5,TRBJ1-1,TRBD1,-,14,CASSRTGDATEAFF,TGTGCCAGCAGTCGTACAGGGGACGCCACTGAAGCTTTCTTT
TRBV11-2,TRBJ1-1,-,-,15,CASSLSGGTNTEAFF,TGTGCCAGCAGCCTGAGCGGAGGGACGAACACTGAAGCTTTCTTT
TRBV3-1/TRBV3-2,TRBJ1-1,-,once,14,CASSQEQGPTEAFF,TGTGCCAGCAGCCAAGAGCAGGGCCCCACTGAAGCTTTCTTT
TRBV27,TRBJ2-5,-,-,14,CASSLFGSVETQYF,TGTGCCAGCAGTTTATTTGGTAGCGTGGAGACCCAGTACTTC
TRBV13,TRBJ1-1,-,-,13,CASSLEGNTEAFF,TGTGCCAGCAGCTTGGAGGGGAACACTGAAGCTTTCTTT
TRBV4-1,TRBJ2-7,-,-,14,CASSQGEGTYEQYF,TGCGCCAGCAGCCAGGGCGAAGGCACCTACGAGCAGTACTTC
TRBV2,TRBJ1-2,-,once,12,CASSGASYGYTF,TGTGCCAGCAGTGGGGCCTCCTATGGCTACACCTTC
TRBV3-1/TRBV3-2,TRBJ2-5,TRBD2,-,17,CASSPHCCTSGGETQYF,TGTGCCAGCAGCCCTCACTGCTGCACTAGCGGGGGGGAGACCCAGTACTTC
TRBV6-1,TRBJ2-5,-,-,12,CASSDGARTQYF,TGTGCCAGCAGTGATGGTGCGCGGACCCAGTACTTC
TRBV12-3/TRBV12-4,TRBJ1-1,-,-,11,CASRLTAEAFF,TGTGCCAGCAGACTAACGGCAGAAGCTTTCTTT
TRBV24-1,TRBJ1-5,-,-,12,CATGRGGQPQHF,TGTGCCACCGGTAGGGGAGGTCAGCCCCAGCATTTT
TRBV5-1,TRBJ1-2,-,-,11,CAITTPHGYTF,TGCGCCATTACCACACCCCATGGCTACACCTTC
TRBV11-3,TRBJ2-1,TRBD1,once,12,CASSFYRGEQFF,TGTGCCAGCAGCTTCTACAGGGGAGAGCAGTTCTTC
TRBV7-2,TRBJ2-3,-,-,15,CASSLALESADTQYF,TGTGCCAGCAGCTTAGCCCTAGAAAGTGCAGATACGCAGTATTTT
TRBV18,TRBJ2-3,-,once,15,CASSPEASSTDTQYF,TGTGCCAGCTCACCAGAGGCATCCAGCACAGATACGCAGTATTTT
TRBV5-4,TRBJ2-7,TRBD1,few,13,CASSSDRGHEQYF,TGTGCCAGCAGCTCGGACAGGGGCCACGAGCAGTACTTC
TRBV5-8,TRBJ2-3,TRBD1,-,16,CASSAGTGAFTDTQYF,TGTGCCAGCAGCGCGGGGACAGGGGCGTTCACAGATACGCAGTATTTT
TRBV28,TRBJ2-5,TRBD1,-,14,CASSQPGQGETQYF,TGTGCCAGCAGCCAACCGGGACAGGGGGAGACCCAGTACTTC
TRBV5-6,TRBJ2-3,TRBD1,-,16,CASSPGQGRRTDTQYF,TGTGCCAGCAGCCCCGGACAGGGGAGGAGGACAGATACGCAGTATTTT
TRBV2,TRBJ1-6,-,-,13,CASSPIQNSPLHF,TGTGCCAGCAGTCCTATACAGAATTCACCCCTCCACTTT
TRBV7-3,TRBJ2-2,-,-,17,CASSLPDGMQNTGELFF,TGTGCCAGCAGCTTACCGGACGGGATGCAGAACACCGGGGAGCTGTTTTTT
TRBV27,TRBJ2-4,TRBD1,-,19,CASRSSGTGSRVAKNIQYF,TGTGCCAGCCGATCCTCCGGGACAGGGAGTAGGGTGGCCAAAAACATTCAGTACTTC